What follows are 11 T cell receptor beta chains derived from one specimen sequenced in a study of identical twins. MiXCR was run by TCRdb on the 5' RACE reads, yielding one entry per CDR3 protein. The repertoire holds about 550,000 distinct CDR3 sequences, with around 20% as singletons. This same sample was also taken into another study, of yellow fever vaccine responses in identical twins.

Sequencing input: CD4+ T cells sorted from blood. Receptors originate from a woman aged 18-29 years in good health.

The CDR3 sequence: CASSPDRDDTQYF. CDR3 DNA sequence: TGCGCCAGCAGTCCGGACAGGGACGATACGCAGTATTTT. The gene calls are TRBV23-1 and TRBJ2-3; 8 bases are a match to TRBD1. TRBV23-1 is labeled an ORF, and its function is uncertain. This CDR3 has 13 residues. J lost 6 bases, V lost 4 bases, and 3 bases had no gene match.

This clonotype turned up a few times. The chain combines TRBV6-4 with TRBJ2-3, with D tentatively TRBD2 (5 bases). Trimming cost V 6 bases and J 0 bases, with 13 bases left between them. The CDR3 is 15 residues long. The germline V gene has CDR1 MRHNA and CDR2 SNTAGT. CDR3 sequence (DNA): TGTGCCAGCAGCTCTAGCCACACTAGCACAGATACGCAGTATTTT. Its protein product is CASSSSHTSTDTQYF.

The chain employs TRBV10-3 and TRBJ1-1; 7 bases map to TRBD1. The CDR3 is made up of 14 amino acids. Germline CDR1 reads ENHRY; CDR2 reads SYGVKD. With V trimmed by 8 bases and J by 2 bases, 8 bases remained unmatched. The CDR3 reads CAIGSGTDNTEAFF. DNA of the CDR3: TGTGCCATCGGATCTGGGACAGATAACACTGAAGCTTTCTTT.

This clonotype appeared a few times. J is TRBJ2-1 and V is TRBV7-8; D is undetermined. There are 13 residues in the CDR3. CDR1 is SGHVS and CDR2 is FQNEAQ in the germline V gene. V was trimmed by 1 base and J by 10 bases, leaving 11 bases between them. CDR3 sequence (DNA): TGTGCCAGCAGCTTAGGTGTCGTCTCGGAGCAGTTCTTC. Residues: CASSLGVVSEQFF.

This clonotype was detected ten times or more. The chain combines TRBV6-5 with TRBJ2-3, with D unclear. Germline V gene sequence: CDR1 MNHEY, CDR2 SVGAGI. There are 13 residues in the CDR3. Trimming pared 4 bases from V and 0 bases from J, leaving 5 bases between. CDR3 sequence: CASSFRSTDTQYF. The CDR3 DNA reads as TGTGCCAGCAGTTTTAGAAGCACAGATACGCAGTATTTT.

The chain recombines TRBV6-1 with TRBJ1-1; D gene unclear. From germline, CDR1 is MNHNS and CDR2 SASEGT. V was trimmed by 2 bases and J by 6 bases, leaving 25 bases between them. This CDR3 comprises 18 residues. The DNA of the CDR3 is TGTGCCAGCAGTGAATATTTAACCAGAGCTGCCTGGAAGGCTGAAGCTTTCTTT. Amino acid sequence: CASSEYLTRAAWKAEAFF.

There are a few counts of this clonotype. The rearrangement joins TRBV19 to TRBJ2-7, with 9 positions matching TRBD2. V trimming: 1 base; J trimming: 0 bases; junction bases outside the gene matches: 7. CDR1 and CDR2 from the germline V gene are LNHDA and SQIVND (reference sequence). This CDR3 spans 17 amino acids. CDR3 amino acids: CASSIVLAGNFSYEQYF. The CDR3 nucleotides are TGTGCCAGTAGTATAGTGCTAGCGGGGAACTTCTCCTACGAGCAGTACTTC.

This clonotype was found a few times. This chain joins TRBV6-1 and TRBJ2-7; TRBD1 might be the D (5 bases). The V and J ends lost 6 bases and 2 bases respectively, with 20 bases between them. CDR3 length equals 16 residues. Germline-derived CDR1 and CDR2 are MNHNS and SASEGT. Here the CDR3 reads CASRAPRAGTPYEQYF. The CDR3 DNA reads TGTGCCAGCAGGGCCCCCAGGGCCGGCACTCCCTACGAGCAGTACTTC.

The chain carries TRBV25-1 and TRBJ2-3; 7 bases are shared with TRBD1. This CDR3 is built from 16 residues. Germline trimming cut 4 bases from V and 0 bases from J; bases unmatched to any gene: 7. Germline CDR1 reads MGHDK; CDR2 reads SYGVNS. The CDR3 protein is CASSALTGISTDTQYF. Written as DNA, the CDR3 is TGTGCCAGCAGTGCCCTGACAGGGATTAGCACAGATACGCAGTATTTT. The variable domain in full, with the rest retrieved from reference TRBV25-1 and TRBJ2-3, is EADIYQTPRYLVIGTGKKITLECSQTMGHDKMYWYQQDPGMELHLIHYSYGVNSTEKGDLSSESTVSRIRTEHFPLTLESARPSHTSQYLCASSALTGISTDTQYFGPGTRLTVL.

The table lists this clonotype with a few counts. V and J are TRBV7-3 and TRBJ1-1, with a weak D call TRBD1 (6 bases). Germline V gene lookup returns CDR1 SGHTA and CDR2 FQGTGA. V was shortened by 0 bases and J by 7 bases, with 9 bases between the two germline ends. The CDR3 spans 13 residues. The CDR3 nucleotides read TGTGCCAGCAGCTTAACTTCGACAGGTGAAGCTTTCTTT. The encoded protein is CASSLTSTGEAFF.

In its sample, this clonotype was seen once. The rearrangement joins TRBV2 to TRBJ2-5; D is unclear. The CDR3 loop spans 15 amino acids. Germline V gene sequence: CDR1 SNHLY, CDR2 FYNNEI. The ends were cut back, 6 bases at V and 5 bases at J, with 19 bases in the middle. DNA of the CDR3: TGTGCCAGCAGCCTCCGGGCCCTCCCCGCGGAGACCCAGTACTTC. Protein: CASSLRALPAETQYF.